Each of the 10 T cell receptor beta chains below was sequenced from the same sample in a study of monozygotic twins with cystic fibrosis. The method was immunoSEQ multiplex PCR; TCRdb's version includes in-frame clones alone and lacks a portion of them. The sample contains 15,000 or so clones, roughly nine tenths of which appear only once. Input material: blood. The receptor source for this set is a boy younger than 18 with cystic fibrosis.

The CDR3 sequence: CASSSRPPGGSPLHF. CDR3 sequence (DNA): TGTGCCAGCAGTTCCCGACCCCCTGGAGGATCACCCCTCCACTTT. The V call is TRBV6-6, the J call TRBJ1-6; D unresolved. Germline CDR1 reads MNHNY; CDR2 reads SVGAGI (reference sequence). Trimming removed 4 bases from V and 10 bases from J, with 17 bases in between. The CDR3 has 15 residues.

The rearrangement uses TRBV5-1 and TRBJ2-2; D possibly corresponds to TRBD1 (6 bases). The V end was cut by 4 bases, the J end by 5 bases, with 21 bases between. The CDR3 length is 17 residues. Per the germline V gene, CDR1 is SGHRS and CDR2 is YFSETQ. CDR3 sequence (DNA): TGCGCCAGCAGCCCCAGTACGACAGGCCCCGGTACCGGGGAGCTGTTTTTT. It yields the protein CASSPSTTGPGTGELFF.

The V gene is TRBV6-1, the J gene TRBJ2-7, with D maybe TRBD1 (5 bases). V was clipped by 4 bases and J by 0 bases, with 13 bases between them. The CDR3 has 15 residues. From germline, CDR1 is MNHNS and CDR2 SASEGT. The CDR3 DNA is TGTGCCAGCAGTGGTGTGCAGGGCGCCTCCTACGAGCAGTACTTC. This translates into CASSGVQGASYEQYF.

The CDR3 coding sequence is TGTGCCAGCAGCTTAGTGCCGGGGTTCCCTGCAGATACGCAGTATTTT. This gives the protein CASSLVPGFPADTQYF. The J gene is TRBJ2-3, the V gene TRBV7-9; perhaps TRBD2 as D (5 bases). This CDR3 has 16 amino acids. Germline V lookup: CDR1 SEHNR, CDR2 FQNEAQ (reference sequence). V lost 1 base, J lost 4 bases, and 15 bases lay in between.

The chain links TRBV6-5 to TRBJ2-1; D is unresolved. Germline values: CDR1 MNHEY, CDR2 SVGAGI. Trimming left V 11 bases short and J 6 bases short, with 17 bases between. This CDR3 has 13 residues. CDR3 DNA sequence: TGTGCCGCGACCGCCCCTCGGAGCAATGAGCAGTTCTTC. Encoded protein: CAATAPRSNEQFF.

This clone was detected once. The CDR3 DNA reads as TGCGCCAGCAGCTCAAGCCAGGCAGGAATGAACACTGAAGCTTTCTTT. It specifies CASSSSQAGMNTEAFF. The rearrangement joins TRBV5-1 to TRBJ1-1, with D uncertain. V was pared by 3 bases and J by 0 bases, with 15 bases between. The CDR3 contains 16 residues. Looked up from germline, CDR1 is SGHRS and CDR2 is YFSETQ.

This sequence joins TRBV27 and TRBJ1-5; D unclear. The CDR3 consists of 17 residues. Trimming shortened V by 4 bases and J by 2 bases, and 18 bases separated the two germline ends. In germline, CDR1 is MNHEY, CDR2 SMNVEV (reference sequence). CDR3 region: CASSSHSRSGGNQPQHF. The CDR3, as DNA: TGTGCCAGCAGTTCACACTCGAGAAGTGGGGGCAATCAGCCCCAGCATTTT.

V and J are TRBV7-8 and TRBJ1-2; a weak D match, TRBD1 (6 bases). The CDR3 is 16 residues long. CDR1 and CDR2 from the germline V gene are SGHVS and FQNEAQ. Between the trimmed V and J ends, which lost 3 bases and 3 bases, there was a span of 17 bases. The CDR3 coding sequence is TGTGCCAGCAGCTTTGTAGGAGGGGGGGCCGACTATGGCTACACCTTC. Its protein product is CASSFVGGGADYGYTF.

This chain joins TRBV4-2 and TRBJ2-3, with 9 positions matching TRBD2. With V trimmed by 0 bases and J by 3 bases, 4 bases remained unmatched. The CDR3 totals 16 residues. From germline, CDR1 is LGHNA and CDR2 YNFKEQ. In DNA, the CDR3 is TGTGCCAGCAGCCAAGAGGAGCGGGGGGCGACAGATACGCAGTATTTT. It yields the protein CASSQEERGATDTQYF.

The rearrangement joins TRBV7-2 to TRBJ1-1, with unresolved D. Germline lookup yields CDR1 SGHTA and CDR2 FQGNSA. V gave up 1 base and J gave up 6 bases, with 15 bases separating them. The CDR3 totals 15 residues. The CDR3 loop is CASSLESLGESEAFF. In DNA form, the CDR3 reads TGTGCCAGCAGCTTAGAAAGTCTTGGGGAGTCTGAAGCTTTCTTT. Complete variable domain (other parts from reference TRBV7-2 and TRBJ1-1): GAGVSQSPSNKVTEKGKDVELRCDPISGHTALYWYRQSLGQGLEFLIYFQGNSAPDKSGLPSDRFSAERTGGSVSTLTIQRTQQEDSAVYLCASSLESLGESEAFFGQGTRLTVV.